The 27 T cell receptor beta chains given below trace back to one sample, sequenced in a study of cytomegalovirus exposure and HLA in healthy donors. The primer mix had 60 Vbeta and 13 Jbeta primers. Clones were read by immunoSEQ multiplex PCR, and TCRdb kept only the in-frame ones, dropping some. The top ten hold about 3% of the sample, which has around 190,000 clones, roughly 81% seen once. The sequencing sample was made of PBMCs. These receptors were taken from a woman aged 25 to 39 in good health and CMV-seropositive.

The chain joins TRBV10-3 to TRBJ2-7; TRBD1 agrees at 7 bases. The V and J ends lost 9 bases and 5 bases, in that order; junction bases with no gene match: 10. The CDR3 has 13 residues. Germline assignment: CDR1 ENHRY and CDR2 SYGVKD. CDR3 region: CAMGARGGDEQYF. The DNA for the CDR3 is TGTGCCATGGGGGCCAGAGGGGGCGACGAGCAGTACTTC.

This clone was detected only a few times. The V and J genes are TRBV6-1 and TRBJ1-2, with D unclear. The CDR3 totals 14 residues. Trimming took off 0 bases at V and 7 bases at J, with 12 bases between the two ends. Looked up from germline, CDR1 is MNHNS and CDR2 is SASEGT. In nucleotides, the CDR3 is TGTGCCAGCAGTGAAGCATGGCGGGGAGGTGGCTACACCTTC. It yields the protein CASSEAWRGGGYTF.

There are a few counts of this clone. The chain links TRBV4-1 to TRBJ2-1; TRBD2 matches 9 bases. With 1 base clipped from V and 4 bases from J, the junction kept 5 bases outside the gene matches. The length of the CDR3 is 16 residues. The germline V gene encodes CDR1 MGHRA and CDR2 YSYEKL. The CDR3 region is CASSQAGTSQYNEQFF. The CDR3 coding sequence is TGCGCCAGCAGCCAAGCCGGGACTAGCCAATACAATGAGCAGTTCTTC.

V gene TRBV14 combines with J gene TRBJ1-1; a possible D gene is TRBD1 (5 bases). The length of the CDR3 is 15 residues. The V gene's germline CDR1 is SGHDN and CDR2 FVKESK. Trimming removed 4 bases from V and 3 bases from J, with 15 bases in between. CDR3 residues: CASSRFVGGHTEAFF. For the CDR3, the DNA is TGTGCCAGCAGCCGGTTCGTCGGGGGACACACTGAAGCTTTCTTT.

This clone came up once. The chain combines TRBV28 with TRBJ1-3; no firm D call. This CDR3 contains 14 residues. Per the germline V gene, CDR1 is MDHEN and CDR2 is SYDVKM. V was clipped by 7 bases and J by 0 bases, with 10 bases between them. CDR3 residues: CASMGSLSGNTIYF. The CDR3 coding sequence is TGTGCCAGCATGGGGAGTCTCTCTGGAAACACCATATATTTT.

The chain's CDR3 is CASSFSGLETQYF. The CDR3 coding sequence is TGTGCCAGCAGTTTTTCCGGGTTGGAGACCCAGTACTTC. The chain uses TRBV28 and TRBJ2-5; D is ambiguous. Trimming stripped 3 bases from V and 5 bases from J, with 10 bases between. Looked up from germline, CDR1 is MDHEN and CDR2 is SYDVKM. This CDR3 spans 13 amino acids.

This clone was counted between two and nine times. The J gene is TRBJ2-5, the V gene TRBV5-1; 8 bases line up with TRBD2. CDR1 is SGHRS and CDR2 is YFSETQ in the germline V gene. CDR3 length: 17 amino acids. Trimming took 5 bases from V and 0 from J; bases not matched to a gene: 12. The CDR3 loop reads CASSREGLKAYQETQYF. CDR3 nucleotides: TGCGCCAGCAGTCGGGAGGGCCTCAAAGCTTACCAAGAGACCCAGTACTTC. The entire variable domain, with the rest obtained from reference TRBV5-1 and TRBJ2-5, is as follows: KAGVTQTPRYLIKTRGQQVTLSCSPISGHRSVSWYQQTPGQGLQFLFEYFSETQRNKGNFPGRFSGRQFSNSRSEMNVSTLELGDSALYLCASSREGLKAYQETQYFGPGTRLLVL.

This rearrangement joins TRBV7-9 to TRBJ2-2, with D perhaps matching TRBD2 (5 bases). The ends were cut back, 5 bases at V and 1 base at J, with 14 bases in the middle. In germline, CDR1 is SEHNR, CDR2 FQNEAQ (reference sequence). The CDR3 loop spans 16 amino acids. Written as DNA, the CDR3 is TGTGCCAGCAGCGGACTGACCGGAGGGAACACCGGGGAGCTGTTTTTT. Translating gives CASSGLTGGNTGELFF.

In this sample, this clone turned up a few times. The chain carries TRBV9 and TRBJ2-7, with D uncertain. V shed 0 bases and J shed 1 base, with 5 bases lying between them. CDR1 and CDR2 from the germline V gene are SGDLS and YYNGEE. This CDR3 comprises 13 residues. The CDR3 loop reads CASSVDRSYEQYF. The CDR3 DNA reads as TGTGCCAGCAGCGTAGACAGATCCTACGAGCAGTACTTC.

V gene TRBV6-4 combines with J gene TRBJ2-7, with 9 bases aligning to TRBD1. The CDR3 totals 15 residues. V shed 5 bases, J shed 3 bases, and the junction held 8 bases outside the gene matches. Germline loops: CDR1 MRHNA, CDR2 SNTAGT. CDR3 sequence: CASSLEGTGSYEQYF. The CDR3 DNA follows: TGTGCCAGCAGTTTAGAAGGGACAGGGAGCTACGAGCAGTACTTC.

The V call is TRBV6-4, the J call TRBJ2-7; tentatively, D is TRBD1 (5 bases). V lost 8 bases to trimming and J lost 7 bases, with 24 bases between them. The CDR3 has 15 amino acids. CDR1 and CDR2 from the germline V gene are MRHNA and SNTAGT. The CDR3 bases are TGTGCCAGCTCCTTAGGCCAGGGCCCTCTGGATGAGCAGTACTTC. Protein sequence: CASSLGQGPLDEQYF.

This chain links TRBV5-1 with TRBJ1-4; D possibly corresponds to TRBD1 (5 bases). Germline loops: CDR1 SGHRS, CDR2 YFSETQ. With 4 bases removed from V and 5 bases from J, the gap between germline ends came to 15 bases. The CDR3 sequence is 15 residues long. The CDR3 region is CASSPSPRQNEKLFF. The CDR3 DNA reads TGCGCCAGCAGCCCCTCGCCCAGACAGAATGAAAAACTGTTTTTT. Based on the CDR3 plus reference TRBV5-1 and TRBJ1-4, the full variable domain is KAGVTQTPRYLIKTRGQQVTLSCSPISGHRSVSWYQQTPGQGLQFLFEYFSETQRNKGNFPGRFSGRQFSNSRSEMNVSTLELGDSALYLCASSPSPRQNEKLFFGSGTQLSVL.

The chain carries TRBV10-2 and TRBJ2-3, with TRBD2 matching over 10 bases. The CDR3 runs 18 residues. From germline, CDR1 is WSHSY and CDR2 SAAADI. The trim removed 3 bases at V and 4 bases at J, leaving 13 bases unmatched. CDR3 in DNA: TGCGCCAGCAGTGACTTCTGGGGGGCTAGCGGGAGCCCAGATACGCAGTATTTT. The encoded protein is CASSDFWGASGSPDTQYF.

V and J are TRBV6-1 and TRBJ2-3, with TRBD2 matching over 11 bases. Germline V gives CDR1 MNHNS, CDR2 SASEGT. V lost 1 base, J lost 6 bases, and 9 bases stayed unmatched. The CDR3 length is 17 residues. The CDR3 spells CASSEDVAGGPRDTQYF. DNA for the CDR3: TGTGCCAGCAGTGAAGACGTAGCGGGAGGGCCAAGGGATACGCAGTATTTT.

This CDR3 reads CASSVGTGNTEAFF. The CDR3 DNA sequence: TGTGCCAGCAGCGTAGGTACAGGGAACACTGAAGCTTTCTTT. The chain uses TRBV9 and TRBJ1-1; D perhaps matches TRBD1 (5 bases). Between the trimmed V and J ends, which lost 0 bases and 1 base, there was a span of 7 bases. Germline V gives CDR1 SGDLS, CDR2 YYNGEE. The CDR3 runs 14 residues.

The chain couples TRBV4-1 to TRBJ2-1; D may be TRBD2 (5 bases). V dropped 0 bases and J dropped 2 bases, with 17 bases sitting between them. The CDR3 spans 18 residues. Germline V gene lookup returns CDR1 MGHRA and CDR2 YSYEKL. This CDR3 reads CASSQDGRRGSPYNEQFF. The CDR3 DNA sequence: TGCGCCAGCAGCCAAGACGGCCGTAGAGGGTCCCCCTACAATGAGCAGTTCTTC.

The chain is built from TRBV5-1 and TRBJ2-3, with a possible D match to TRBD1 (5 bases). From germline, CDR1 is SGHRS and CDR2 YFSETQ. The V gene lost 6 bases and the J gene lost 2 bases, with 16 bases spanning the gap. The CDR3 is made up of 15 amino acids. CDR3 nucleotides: TGCGCCAGCACCTCAAGGGGTTTGGACACAGATACGCAGTATTTT. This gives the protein CASTSRGLDTDTQYF.

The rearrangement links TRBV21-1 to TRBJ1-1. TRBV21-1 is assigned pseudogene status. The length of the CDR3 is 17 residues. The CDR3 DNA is TGTGCCAGCAGCAAAGGGGTGAGGGGGGGAGGGAACACTGAAGCTTTCTTT. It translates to CASSKGVRGGGNTEAFF.

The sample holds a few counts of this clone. CDR3 amino acids: CVRSDSGRGRDTQYF. CDR3 DNA: TGTGTCAGAAGCGATAGCGGGAGGGGACGAGATACGCAGTATTTT. The rearrangement joins TRBV7-5 to TRBJ2-3; TRBD2 was called by the table and not checked on the DNA. TRBV7-5 is classified as a pseudogene. This CDR3 region has 15 residues.

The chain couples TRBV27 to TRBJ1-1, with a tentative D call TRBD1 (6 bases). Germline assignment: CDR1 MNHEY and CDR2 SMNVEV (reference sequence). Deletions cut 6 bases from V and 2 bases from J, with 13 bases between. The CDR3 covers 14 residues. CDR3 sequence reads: CASSLQGGNTEAFF. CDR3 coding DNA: TGTGCCAGCAGCTTACAGGGAGGAAACACTGAAGCTTTCTTT.

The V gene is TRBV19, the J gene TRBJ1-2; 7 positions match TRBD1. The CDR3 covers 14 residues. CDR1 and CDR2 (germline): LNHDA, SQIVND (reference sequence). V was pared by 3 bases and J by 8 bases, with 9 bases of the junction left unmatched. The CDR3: CASSMMSGGRGYTF. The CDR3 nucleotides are TGTGCCAGTAGTATGATGTCAGGGGGTCGAGGCTACACCTTC.

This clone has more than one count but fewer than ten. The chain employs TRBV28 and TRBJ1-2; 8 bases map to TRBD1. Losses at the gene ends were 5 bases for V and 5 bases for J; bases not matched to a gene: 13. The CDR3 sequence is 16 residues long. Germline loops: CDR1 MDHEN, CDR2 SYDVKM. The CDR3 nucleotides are TGTGCCAGCAGTCAGCGGCAGGGGGCGTTGGGTTATGGCTACACCTTC. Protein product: CASSQRQGALGYGYTF.

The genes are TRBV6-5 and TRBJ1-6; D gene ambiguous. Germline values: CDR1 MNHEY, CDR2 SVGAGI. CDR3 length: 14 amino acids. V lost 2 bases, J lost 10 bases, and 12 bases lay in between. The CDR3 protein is CASSYGRGFSPLHF. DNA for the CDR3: TGTGCCAGCAGTTACGGTCGGGGTTTCTCACCCCTCCACTTT.

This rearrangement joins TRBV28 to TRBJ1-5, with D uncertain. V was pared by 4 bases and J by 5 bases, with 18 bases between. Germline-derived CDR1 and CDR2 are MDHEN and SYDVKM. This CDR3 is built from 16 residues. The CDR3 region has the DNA TGTGCCAGCAGTTCCTACCGACCTGGGAGAGATCAGCCCCAGCATTTT. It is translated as CASSSYRPGRDQPQHF. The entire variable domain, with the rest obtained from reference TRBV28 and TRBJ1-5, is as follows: DVKVTQSSRYLVKRTGEKVFLECVQDMDHENMFWYRQDPGLGLRLIYFSYDVKMKEKGDIPEGYSVSREKKERFSLILESASTNQTSMYLCASSSYRPGRDQPQHFGDGTRLSIL.

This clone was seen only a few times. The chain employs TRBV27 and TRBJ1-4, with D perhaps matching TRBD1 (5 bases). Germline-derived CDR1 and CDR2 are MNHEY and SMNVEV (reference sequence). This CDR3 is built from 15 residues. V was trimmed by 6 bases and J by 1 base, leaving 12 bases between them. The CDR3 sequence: CASSRTPRTNEKLFF. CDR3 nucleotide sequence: TGTGCCAGCAGCCGGACACCCCGAACTAATGAAAAACTGTTTTTT.

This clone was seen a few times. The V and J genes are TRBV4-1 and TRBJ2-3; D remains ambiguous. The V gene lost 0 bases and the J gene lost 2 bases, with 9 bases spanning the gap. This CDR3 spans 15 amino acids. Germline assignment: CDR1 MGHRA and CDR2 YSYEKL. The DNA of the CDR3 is TGCGCCAGCAGCCAAGATGCGTATCCCACAGATACGCAGTATTTT. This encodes CASSQDAYPTDTQYF.

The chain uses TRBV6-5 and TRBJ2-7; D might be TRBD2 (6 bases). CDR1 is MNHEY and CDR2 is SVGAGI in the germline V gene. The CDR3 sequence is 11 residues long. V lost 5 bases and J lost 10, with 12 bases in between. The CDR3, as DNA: TGTGCCAGCAGTAAGGCGGGATATCAGTACTTC. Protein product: CASSKAGYQYF.